Below, 8 T cell receptor beta chains from the same sample are listed, as sequenced in a study of T cells in Graves' hyperthyroidism and ophthalmopathy. Researchers amplified the TCR beta CDR3 regions from RNA transcripts. First-round RT-PCR targeting the TCR CDR3 was performed with the HTBI primer set. TCRdb re-derived calls from the multiplex PCR reads in MiXCR, one entry per CDR3 protein. The sample yields around 280,000 distinct CDR3 sequences, 10% to 15% seen once. What was sequenced was blood. These receptor sequences come from a woman under 40 with Graves' hyperthyroidism that later progressed to Graves' ophthalmopathy.

The sample holds many counts of this clonotype. This rearrangement joins TRBV15 to TRBJ1-2; D not certain. The CDR3 has 14 amino acids. Germline CDR1 LNHNV, CDR2 YYDKDF (reference sequence). V shed 1 base and J shed 4 bases, with 10 bases lying between them. The CDR3 protein is CATSRAGEAYGYTF. The CDR3 DNA reads TGTGCCACCAGCAGAGCTGGGGAGGCCTATGGCTACACCTTC. Variable domain in full (rest from reference TRBV15 and TRBJ1-2): DAMVIQNPRYQVTQFGKPVTLSCSQTLNHNVMYWYQQKSSQAPKLLFHYYDKDFNNEADTPDNFQSRRPNTSFCFLDIRSPGLGDTAMYLCATSRAGEAYGYTFGSGTRLTVV.

Many counts were recorded for this clonotype. As DNA, the CDR3 is TGTGCCAGCAGCTTATTCGGCGGTCAAGCGGGGGAGACCCAGTACTTC. This translates into CASSLFGGQAGETQYF. This chain uses TRBV7-2 with TRBJ2-5; 7 bases agree with TRBD2. The CDR3 is 16 amino acids. Germline CDR1 SGHTA, CDR2 FQGNSA. J gave up 5 bases and V 2 bases, and 11 bases lay outside the gene matches. Looking up the rest from reference TRBV7-2 and TRBJ2-5 gives the full variable domain: GAGVSQSPSNKVTEKGKDVELRCDPISGHTALYWYRQSLGQGLEFLIYFQGNSAPDKSGLPSDRFSAERTGGSVSTLTIQRTQQEDSAVYLCASSLFGGQAGETQYFGPGTRLLVL.

The chain joins TRBV9 to TRBJ2-2; perhaps TRBD1 as D (5 bases). Deletions cut 4 bases from V and 5 bases from J, with 9 bases between. The CDR3 length is 13 residues. Germline values: CDR1 SGDLS, CDR2 YYNGEE. The chain's CDR3 is CASSSRQTGELFF. DNA of the CDR3: TGTGCCAGCAGCTCCAGACAGACCGGGGAGCTGTTTTTT.

This clonotype was detected ten times or more. The rearrangement links TRBV7-2 to TRBJ2-1; a weak D match, TRBD2 (5 bases). The V and J ends lost 5 bases and 1 base respectively, with 9 bases between them. The CDR3 is 14 amino acids. CDR1 SGHTA and CDR2 FQGNSA come from the germline V gene. CDR3 sequence (DNA): TGTGCCAGCAGCCCAAGGAGGTCCTACAATGAGCAGTTCTTC. Amino acids: CASSPRRSYNEQFF. The complete variable domain, with remaining parts taken from reference TRBV7-2 and TRBJ2-1, reads GAGVSQSPSNKVTEKGKDVELRCDPISGHTALYWYRQSLGQGLEFLIYFQGNSAPDKSGLPSDRFSAERTGGSVSTLTIQRTQQEDSAVYLCASSPRRSYNEQFFGPGTRLTVL.

This clonotype was observed many times. The chain has TRBV7-2 and TRBJ2-7, with a tentative D call TRBD2 (5 bases). Trimming shortened V by 2 bases and J by 2 bases, and 16 bases separated the two germline ends. Germline V gene sequence: CDR1 SGHTA, CDR2 FQGNSA. This CDR3 has 16 amino acids. The CDR3 loop is CASSLHGLPYPYEQYF. CDR3 DNA: TGTGCCAGCAGCTTACACGGACTCCCCTACCCCTACGAGCAGTACTTC.

This clonotype has at least ten counts. The gene calls are TRBV7-9 and TRBJ2-2; 8 bases are shared with TRBD2. This CDR3 contains 19 residues. Unmatched junction bases numbered 18, after V lost 4 bases and J lost 5 bases. CDR1 is SEHNR, CDR2 FQNEAQ, per germline (reference sequence). The CDR3 region is CASSSKVSSGPSRTGELFF. DNA for the CDR3: TGTGCCAGCAGCTCGAAGGTGTCTAGCGGGCCCTCGAGGACCGGGGAGCTGTTTTTT.

This clonotype appeared many times. This sequence joins TRBV7-2 and TRBJ1-5, with D uncertain. Per the germline V gene, CDR1 is SGHTA and CDR2 is FQGNSA. Trimming pared 3 bases from V and 1 base from J, leaving 4 bases between. The CDR3 runs 13 residues. CDR3 in amino acids: CASSFGSNQPQHF. The CDR3 coding sequence is TGTGCCAGCAGCTTTGGGAGCAATCAGCCCCAGCATTTT.

This clonotype was counted ten times or more. The V gene is TRBV18, the J gene TRBJ1-4, with 8 bases lining up with TRBD1. Germline lookup yields CDR1 KGHSH and CDR2 LQKENI. The CDR3 has 18 residues. Trimming at V came to 4 bases and at J to 1 base, leaving 11 bases not matched to a gene. The CDR3 loop is CASSQPGQAKGTNEKLFF. CDR3 DNA: TGTGCCAGCTCACAGCCGGGACAGGCCAAAGGAACTAATGAAAAACTGTTTTTT.